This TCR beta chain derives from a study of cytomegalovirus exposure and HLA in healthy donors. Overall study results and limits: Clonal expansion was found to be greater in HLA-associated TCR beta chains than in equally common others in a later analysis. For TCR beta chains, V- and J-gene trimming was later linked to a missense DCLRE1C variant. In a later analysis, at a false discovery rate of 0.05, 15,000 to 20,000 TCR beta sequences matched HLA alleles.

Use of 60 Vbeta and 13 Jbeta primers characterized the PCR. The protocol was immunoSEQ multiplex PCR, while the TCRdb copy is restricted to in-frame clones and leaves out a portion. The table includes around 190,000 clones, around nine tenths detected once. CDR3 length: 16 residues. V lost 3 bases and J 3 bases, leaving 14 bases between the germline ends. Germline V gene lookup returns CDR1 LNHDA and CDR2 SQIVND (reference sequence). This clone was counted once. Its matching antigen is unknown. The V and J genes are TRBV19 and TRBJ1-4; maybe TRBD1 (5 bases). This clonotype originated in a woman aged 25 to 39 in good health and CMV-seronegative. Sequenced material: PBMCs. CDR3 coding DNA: TGTGCCAGTAGTATTTTTGGGGCGCCGGCTAATGAAAAACTGTTTTTT. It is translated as CASSIFGAPANEKLFF.